The 21 T cell receptor beta chains below were found in one sample sequenced in a study of blood T cell repertoires in COVID-19. Sequencing was performed with immunoSEQ multiplex PCR; in TCRdb, only in-frame clones are kept and a portion is missing. The data hold more than 250,000 clones, with 70% to 90% observed a single time. Sample: peripheral blood. Source of these receptors: a man aged 18 to 30 with active or convalescent COVID-19.

The chain links TRBV19 to TRBJ2-7, with D perhaps matching TRBD1 (5 bases). Germline CDR1 and CDR2: LNHDA and SQIVND (reference sequence). V lost 5 bases and J lost 1, with 18 bases in between. CDR3 size: 16 residues. The CDR3 coding sequence is TGTGCCAGTAGTCCCGGTGGCAGGGAAGGATCCTACGAGCAGTACTTC. Translation gives CASSPGGREGSYEQYF.

The chain recombines TRBV10-2 with TRBJ1-2; D call uncertain. V lost 10 bases and J lost 4, with 13 bases in between. Per germline, CDR1 WSHSY and CDR2 SAAADI. The CDR3 runs to 12 residues. The CDR3 sequence: CATLERIYGYTF. Here the CDR3 DNA reads TGCGCCACCCTGGAGCGGATCTATGGCTACACCTTC.

This chain joins TRBV28 and TRBJ1-2; 7 nucleotides agree with TRBD1. Germline-derived CDR1 and CDR2 are MDHEN and SYDVKM. The CDR3 totals 13 residues. Trimming removed 6 bases from V and 8 bases from J; junction bases left unmatched: 9. For the CDR3, the DNA is TGTGCCAGCAGCTCAGACAGGGCTCTAGGCTACACCTTC. It encodes CASSSDRALGYTF.

This clone has ten or more counts. This sequence joins TRBV3-1 (or the pseudogene TRBV3-2) and TRBJ1-5; 11 bases agree with TRBD1. Trimming took 4 bases from V and 5 from J; bases not matched to a gene: 4. The CDR3 loop spans 15 amino acids. Germline CDR1 and CDR2: LGHDT and YNNKEL (reference sequence). DNA of the CDR3: TGTGCCAGCAGCCCCAGGACAGGGGGCCATCAGCCCCAGCATTTT. Translating it yields CASSPRTGGHQPQHF.

CDR3 residues: CASSLGRWTGELFF. CDR3 DNA: TGTGCCAGCAGCCTGGGGAGGTGGACCGGGGAGCTGTTTTTT. The genes are TRBV11-2 and TRBJ2-2; weak D call: TRBD2 (6 bases). CDR3 length: 14 residues. V lost 5 bases and J 5 bases, leaving 12 bases between the germline ends. Per the germline V gene, CDR1 is SGHAT and CDR2 is FQNNGV.

The rearrangement links TRBV9 to TRBJ2-2; 11 bases are a match to TRBD2. V lost 1 base and J lost 7; bases outside the gene matches: 3. CDR3 length equals 15 residues. CDR1 is SGDLS, CDR2 YYNGEE, per germline. CDR3 nucleotide sequence: TGTGCCAGCAGCGTAACTAGCGGGGGCAGCGGGGAGCTGTTTTTT. It specifies CASSVTSGGSGELFF.

The chain employs TRBV4-1 and TRBJ1-2, with D maybe TRBD1 (5 bases). V lost 2 bases and J 0 bases, leaving 19 bases between the germline ends. The CDR3 spans 18 residues. From germline, CDR1 is MGHRA and CDR2 YSYEKL. This chain's CDR3 is CASSQRTWLPRANYGYTF. The DNA of the CDR3 is TGCGCCAGCAGCCAACGGACCTGGTTGCCCAGGGCTAACTATGGCTACACCTTC.

The V gene is TRBV10-2, the J gene TRBJ2-3; D perhaps matches TRBD1 (6 bases). This CDR3 has 13 residues. V was cut by 8 bases and J by 4 bases, with 13 bases left in between. The germline CDR1 and CDR2 sequences are WSHSY and SAAADI. The CDR3 DNA reads TGCGCCAGCGGAAACAGGGTAGCAGATACGCAGTATTTT. It encodes CASGNRVADTQYF.

The chain links TRBV7-9 to TRBJ1-6; no firm D call. CDR3 length: 21 residues. Trimming pared 5 bases from V and 7 bases from J, leaving 33 bases between. Germline values: CDR1 SEHNR, CDR2 FQNEAQ (reference sequence). This CDR3 reads CASSTTPGNLDGFMKNSPLHF. For the CDR3, the DNA is TGTGCCAGCAGCACAACCCCGGGTAATCTTGATGGATTTATGAAGAATTCACCCCTCCACTTT.

V and J are TRBV7-9 and TRBJ2-7; D is uncertain. The CDR3 has 12 residues. V lost 1 base and J 5 bases, leaving 6 bases between the germline ends. The germline V gene encodes CDR1 SEHNR and CDR2 FQNEAQ (reference sequence). CDR3 nucleotides: TGTGCCAGCAGCTTAGGGGCCGACGAGCAGTACTTC. It translates to CASSLGADEQYF.

As concerns this clone: Germline and junction disagree at one end, which may indicate a read error. The same CDR3 also results from other DNA sequences found in this sample. CDR3 residues: CASSYSPGANYGYTF. CDR3 sequence (DNA): TGTGCCAGCAGCTACTCCCCGGGAGCTAACTATGGCTACACCTTC. The chain employs TRBV6-5 and TRBJ1-2; D is ambiguous. CDR1 is MNHEY and CDR2 is SVGAGI in the germline V gene. This CDR3 spans 15 amino acids.

The genes are TRBV7-2 and TRBJ2-3, with 9 bases aligning to TRBD2. The CDR3 extends over 17 amino acids. V gave up 1 base and J gave up 0 bases; unmatched junction bases: 5. Looked up from germline, CDR1 is SGHTA and CDR2 is FQGNSA. CDR3 DNA: TGTGCCAGCAGCTTAGAACCTAGCGGGATTAGCACAGATACGCAGTATTTT. It specifies CASSLEPSGISTDTQYF.

The V and J genes are TRBV28 and TRBJ2-5, with a weak D call TRBD2 (6 bases). CDR1 and CDR2 (germline): MDHEN, SYDVKM. Deletions cut 5 bases from V and 1 base from J, with 20 bases between. This CDR3 is built from 17 residues. The chain's CDR3 is CASSPRLFRRGQETQYF. CDR3 bases: TGTGCCAGCAGTCCTCGACTATTTAGGCGGGGCCAAGAGACCCAGTACTTC.

The chain links TRBV12-5 to TRBJ2-7; TRBD2 is a possible D gene (7 bases). V gave up 0 bases and J gave up 6 bases, with 15 bases separating them. The CDR3 has 15 residues. The germline V gene has CDR1 LGHNT and CDR2 FRNRAP. The CDR3 spells CASGLVLGGRGEQYF. The CDR3 DNA reads TGTGCTAGTGGTTTGGTACTGGGGGGGCGAGGCGAGCAGTACTTC.

This sequence joins TRBV28 and TRBJ1-4; TRBD1 might be the D (5 bases). Trimming took 6 bases from V and 7 from J, leaving 15 bases between them. CDR1 is MDHEN and CDR2 is SYDVKM in the germline V gene. This CDR3 has 14 amino acids. CDR3 in amino acids: CASRFSLGREKLFF. CDR3 DNA sequence: TGTGCCAGCAGGTTTTCTTTGGGGCGTGAAAAACTGTTTTTT.

The genes are TRBV14 and TRBJ2-5; weak D call: TRBD2 (5 bases). Germline V gives CDR1 SGHDN, CDR2 FVKESK. The CDR3 is 13 amino acids. Deletions cut 6 bases from V and 2 bases from J, with 10 bases between. The CDR3 is CASSRENQETQYF. The CDR3 DNA reads TGTGCCAGCAGTAGGGAGAATCAAGAGACCCAGTACTTC.

The rearrangement links TRBV29-1 to TRBJ1-4; no firm D call. V was shortened by 5 bases and J by 6 bases, with 10 bases between the two germline ends. Germline CDR1 SQVTM, CDR2 ANQGSEA. The CDR3 loop spans 12 amino acids. The chain's CDR3 is CSVTGEHEKLFF. In DNA, the CDR3 is TGCAGCGTTACCGGGGAGCATGAAAAACTGTTTTTT.

V is TRBV7-6 and J is TRBJ2-3; D is ambiguous. V was shortened by 5 bases and J by 5 bases, with 5 bases between the two germline ends. The CDR3 has 11 amino acids. CDR1 is SGHVS and CDR2 is FNYEAQ in the germline V gene. The CDR3 DNA reads as TGTGCCAGCAGCGCTAGAGATACGCAGTATTTT. This gives the protein CASSARDTQYF.

This chain joins TRBV27 and TRBJ2-1; 7 nucleotides agree with TRBD2. From germline, CDR1 is MNHEY and CDR2 SMNVEV (reference sequence). The CDR3 contains 13 residues. After removal of 8 bases from V and 7 bases from J, the junction contained 8 bases not matched to a gene. The DNA for the CDR3 is TGTGCCAGCGGCCCCGGGACTACGAATGAGCAGTTCTTC. It specifies CASGPGTTNEQFF.

The DNA of the CDR3 is TGTGCCAGCAGCGGACAGGGAGCCGGAAACATTCAGTACTTC. Translated, it gives CASSGQGAGNIQYF. The rearrangement links TRBV7-9 to TRBJ2-4; 8 bases match TRBD1. The CDR3 totals 14 residues. Germline lookup yields CDR1 SEHNR and CDR2 FQNEAQ (reference sequence). J lost 6 bases, V lost 5 bases, and 6 bases had no gene match.

The CDR3 DNA sequence: TGCGCCAGCAGCTTGGGACTCTACAATCAGCCCCAGCATTTT. Protein product: CASSLGLYNQPQHF. The chain combines TRBV5-1 with TRBJ1-5; no clear D. The CDR3 length is 14 residues. V lost 0 bases, J lost 3 bases, and 7 bases lay in between. Germline loops: CDR1 SGHRS, CDR2 YFSETQ.